The sequence of this T cell receptor (beta chain) was determined in a study of blood T cells in healthy people across ages. The extraction recovered at least 5.5 micrograms of total RNA per sample. As to this clonotype: Its specificity is unknown.

Next came a second PCR, run for about 7 to 12 cycles, which used a sample-barcoded 5' primer along with a J-beta primer mix. Unique molecular identifiers of 12 random nucleotides labeled each cDNA. TCRdb analysed the 5' RACE reads with MiXCR anew, one entry per CDR3 protein. The sample consists of 1.6 million or so distinct CDR3 sequences, approximately 32% of them appearing once. General observations from the study: As age increased, TCR beta diversity per million T cells fell in a roughly linear fashion. Possibly confounding the expanded clonotype changes was the fact that donor CMV status was unknown.

Trimming left V 0 bases short and J 4 bases short, with 9 bases between. The germline V gene has CDR1 MNHEY and CDR2 SVGEGT. This CDR3 spans 14 amino acids. The TCR sequence derives from a woman in her twenties or thirties in good health. This chain connects TRBV6-2 or TRBV6-3 to TRBJ1-1, with a possible D match to TRBD1 (5 bases). Sequenced material: blood. CDR3 loop: CASSYSGAVTEAFF. CDR3 DNA: TGTGCCAGCAGTTACTCAGGGGCCGTCACTGAAGCTTTCTTT.